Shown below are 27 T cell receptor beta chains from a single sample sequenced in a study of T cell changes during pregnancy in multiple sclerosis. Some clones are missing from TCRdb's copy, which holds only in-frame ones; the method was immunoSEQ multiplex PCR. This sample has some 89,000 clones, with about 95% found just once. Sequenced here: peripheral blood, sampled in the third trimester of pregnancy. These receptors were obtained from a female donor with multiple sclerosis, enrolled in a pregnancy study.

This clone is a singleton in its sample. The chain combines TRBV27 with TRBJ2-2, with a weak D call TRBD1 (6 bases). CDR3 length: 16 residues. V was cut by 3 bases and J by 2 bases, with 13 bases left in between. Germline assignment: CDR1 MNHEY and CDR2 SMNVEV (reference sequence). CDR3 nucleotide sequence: TGTGCCAGCAGTTTCCTCCAGGGGACAAACACCGGGGAGCTGTTTTTT. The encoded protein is CASSFLQGTNTGELFF.

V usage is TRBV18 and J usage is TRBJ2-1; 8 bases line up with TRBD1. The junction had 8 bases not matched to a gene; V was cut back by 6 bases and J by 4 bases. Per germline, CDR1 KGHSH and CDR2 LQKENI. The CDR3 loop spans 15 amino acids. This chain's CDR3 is CASSRGQGSYNEQFF. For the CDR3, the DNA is TGTGCCAGCTCGCGCGGACAGGGCTCATACAATGAGCAGTTCTTC.

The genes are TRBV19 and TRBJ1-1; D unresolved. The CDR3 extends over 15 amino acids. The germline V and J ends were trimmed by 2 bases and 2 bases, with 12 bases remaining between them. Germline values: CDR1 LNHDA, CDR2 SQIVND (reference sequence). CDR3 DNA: TGTGCCAGTAGTATAATCGCAGGTTACAACACTGAAGCTTTCTTT. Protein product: CASSIIAGYNTEAFF.

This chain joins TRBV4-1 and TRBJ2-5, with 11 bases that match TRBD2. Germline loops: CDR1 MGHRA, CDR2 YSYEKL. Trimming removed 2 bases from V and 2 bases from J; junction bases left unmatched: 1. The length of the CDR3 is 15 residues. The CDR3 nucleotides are TGCGCCAGCAGCCAAACTAGCGGGGGTCAAGAGACCCAGTACTTC. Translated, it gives CASSQTSGGQETQYF.

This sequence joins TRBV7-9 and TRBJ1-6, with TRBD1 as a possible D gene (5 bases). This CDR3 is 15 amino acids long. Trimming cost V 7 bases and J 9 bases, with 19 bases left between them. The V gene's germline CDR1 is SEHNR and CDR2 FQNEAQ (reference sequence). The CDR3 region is CASTVGGEGSSPLHF. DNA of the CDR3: TGTGCCAGCACCGTGGGGGGGGAAGGGAGTTCACCCCTCCACTTT.

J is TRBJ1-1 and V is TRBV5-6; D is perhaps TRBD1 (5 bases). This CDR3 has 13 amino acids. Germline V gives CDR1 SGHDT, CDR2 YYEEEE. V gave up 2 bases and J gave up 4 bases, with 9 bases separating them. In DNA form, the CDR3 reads TGTGCCAGCAGCTTCGGGGGTGGCACTGAAGCTTTCTTT. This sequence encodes CASSFGGGTEAFF.

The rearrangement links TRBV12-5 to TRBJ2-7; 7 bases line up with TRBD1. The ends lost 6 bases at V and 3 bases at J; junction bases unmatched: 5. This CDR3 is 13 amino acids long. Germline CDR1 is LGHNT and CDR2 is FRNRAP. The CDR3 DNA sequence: TGTGCTAGTGGCAAGGACAGGAACTACGAGCAGTACTTC. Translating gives CASGKDRNYEQYF.

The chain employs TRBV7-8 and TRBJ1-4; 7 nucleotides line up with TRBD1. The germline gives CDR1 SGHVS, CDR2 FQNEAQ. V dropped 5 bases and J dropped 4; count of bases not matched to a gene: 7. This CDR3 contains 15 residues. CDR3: CASSRRQGRNEKLFF. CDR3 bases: TGTGCCAGCAGCCGTCGACAGGGTCGTAATGAAAAACTGTTTTTT.

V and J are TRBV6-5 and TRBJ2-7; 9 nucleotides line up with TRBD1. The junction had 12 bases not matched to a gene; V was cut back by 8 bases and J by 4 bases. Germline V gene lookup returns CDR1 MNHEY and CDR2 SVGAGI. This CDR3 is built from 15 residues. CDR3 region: CASSYSRDRAYEQYF. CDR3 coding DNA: TGTGCCAGCTCTTACAGTAGGGACAGGGCTTACGAGCAGTACTTC.

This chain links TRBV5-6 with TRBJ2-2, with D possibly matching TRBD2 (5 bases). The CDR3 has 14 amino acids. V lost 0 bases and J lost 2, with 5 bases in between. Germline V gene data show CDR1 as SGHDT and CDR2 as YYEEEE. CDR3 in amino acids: CASSLGLNTGELFF. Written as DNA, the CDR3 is TGTGCCAGCAGCTTGGGACTAAACACCGGGGAGCTGTTTTTT.

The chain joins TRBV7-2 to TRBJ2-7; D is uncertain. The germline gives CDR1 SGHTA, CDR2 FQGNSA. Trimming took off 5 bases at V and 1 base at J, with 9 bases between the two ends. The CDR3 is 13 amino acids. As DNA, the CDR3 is TGTGCCAGCAGCGCGCAGGTTTCCTACGAGCAGTACTTC. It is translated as CASSAQVSYEQYF.

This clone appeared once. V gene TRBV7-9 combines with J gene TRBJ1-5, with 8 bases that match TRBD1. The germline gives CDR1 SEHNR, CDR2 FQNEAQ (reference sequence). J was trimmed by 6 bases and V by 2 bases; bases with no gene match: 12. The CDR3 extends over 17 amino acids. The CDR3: CASSLTAGGVRSQPQHF. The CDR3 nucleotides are TGTGCCAGCAGCTTAACCGCAGGGGGCGTACGTAGTCAGCCCCAGCATTTT.

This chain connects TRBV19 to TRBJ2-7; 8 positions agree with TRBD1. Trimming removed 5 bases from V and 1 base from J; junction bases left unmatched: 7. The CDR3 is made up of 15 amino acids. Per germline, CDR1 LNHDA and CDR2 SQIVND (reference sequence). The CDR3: CASSPGTGGSYEQYF. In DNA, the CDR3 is TGTGCCAGTAGTCCCGGGACAGGAGGGTCCTACGAGCAGTACTTC.

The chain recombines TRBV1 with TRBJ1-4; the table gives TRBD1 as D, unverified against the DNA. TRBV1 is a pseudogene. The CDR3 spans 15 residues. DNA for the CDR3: TGCACCAGCAGTCCTCCTACAGGGCTTAATGAAAAACTGTTTTTT. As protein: CTSSPPTGLNEKLFF.

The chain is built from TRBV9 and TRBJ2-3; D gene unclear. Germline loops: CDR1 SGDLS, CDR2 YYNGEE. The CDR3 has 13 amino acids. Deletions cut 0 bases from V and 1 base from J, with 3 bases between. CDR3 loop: CASSVGGTDTQYF. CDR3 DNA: TGTGCCAGCAGCGTAGGCGGCACAGATACGCAGTATTTT.

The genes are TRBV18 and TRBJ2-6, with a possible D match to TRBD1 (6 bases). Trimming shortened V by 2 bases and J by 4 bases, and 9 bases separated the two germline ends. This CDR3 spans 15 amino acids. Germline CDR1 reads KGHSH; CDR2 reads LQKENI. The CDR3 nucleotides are TGTGCCAGCTCACCAACAGGGTCCGGGGCCAACGTCCTGACTTTC. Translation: CASSPTGSGANVLTF.

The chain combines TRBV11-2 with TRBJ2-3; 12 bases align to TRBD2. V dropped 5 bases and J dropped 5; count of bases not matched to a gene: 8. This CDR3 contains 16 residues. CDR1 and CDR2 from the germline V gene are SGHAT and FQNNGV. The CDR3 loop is CASSRRLAGVIDTQYF. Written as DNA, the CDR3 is TGTGCCAGCAGCCGCCGACTAGCGGGGGTTATAGATACGCAGTATTTT. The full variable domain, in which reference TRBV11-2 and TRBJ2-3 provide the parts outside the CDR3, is EAGVAQSPRYKIIEKRQSVAFWCNPISGHATLYWYQQILGQGPKLLIQFQNNGVVDDSQLPKDRFSAERLKGVDSTLKIQPAKLEDSAVYLCASSRRLAGVIDTQYFGPGTRLTVL.

The CDR3 DNA reads TGTGCCAGCAGCGTAGCTACAGGGGATACGCAGTATTTT. Translating gives CASSVATGDTQYF. The chain links TRBV9 to TRBJ2-3, with D possibly matching TRBD1 (6 bases). V lost 0 bases and J 6 bases, leaving 8 bases between the germline ends. The CDR3 consists of 13 residues. CDR1 SGDLS and CDR2 YYNGEE come from the germline V gene. The whole variable domain, remainder taken from reference TRBV9 and TRBJ2-3, is DSGVTQTPKHLITATGQRVTLRCSPRSGDLSVYWYQQSLDQGLQFLIQYYNGEERAKGNILERFSAQQFPDLHSELNLSSLELGDSALYFCASSVATGDTQYFGPGTRLTVL.

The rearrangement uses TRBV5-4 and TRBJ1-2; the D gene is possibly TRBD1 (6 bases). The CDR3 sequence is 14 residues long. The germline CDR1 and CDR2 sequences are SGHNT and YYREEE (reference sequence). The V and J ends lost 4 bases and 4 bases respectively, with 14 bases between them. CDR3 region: CASSQPTGLYGYTF. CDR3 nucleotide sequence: TGTGCCAGCAGCCAGCCGACAGGACTCTATGGCTACACCTTC.

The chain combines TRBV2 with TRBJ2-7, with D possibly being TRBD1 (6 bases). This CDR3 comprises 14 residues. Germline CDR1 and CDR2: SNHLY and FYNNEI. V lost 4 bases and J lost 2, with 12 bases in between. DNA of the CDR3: TGTGCCAGCAGTGTTGAAGGGGGACCCTACGAGCAGTACTTC. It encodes CASSVEGGPYEQYF.

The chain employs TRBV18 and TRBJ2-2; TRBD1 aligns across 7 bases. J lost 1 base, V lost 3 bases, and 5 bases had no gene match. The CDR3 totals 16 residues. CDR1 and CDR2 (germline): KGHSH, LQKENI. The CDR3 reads CASSPNRDRNTGELFF. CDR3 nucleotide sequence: TGTGCCAGCTCACCCAACCGGGACAGGAACACCGGGGAGCTGTTTTTT.

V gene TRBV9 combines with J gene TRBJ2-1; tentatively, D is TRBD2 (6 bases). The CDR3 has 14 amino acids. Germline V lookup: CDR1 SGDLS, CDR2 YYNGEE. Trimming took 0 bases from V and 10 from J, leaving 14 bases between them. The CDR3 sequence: CASSVGAGGLEQFF. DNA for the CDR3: TGTGCCAGCAGCGTAGGGGCCGGGGGTCTGGAGCAGTTCTTC.

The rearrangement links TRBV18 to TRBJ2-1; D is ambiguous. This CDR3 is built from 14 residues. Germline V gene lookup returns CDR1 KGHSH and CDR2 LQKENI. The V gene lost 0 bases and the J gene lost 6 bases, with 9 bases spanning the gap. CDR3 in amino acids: CASSPPLTGNEQFF. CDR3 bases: TGTGCCAGCTCACCACCGTTGACGGGCAATGAGCAGTTCTTC. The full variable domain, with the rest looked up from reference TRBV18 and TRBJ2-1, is NAGVMQNPRHLVRRRGQEARLRCSPMKGHSHVYWYRQLPEEGLKFMVYLQKENIIDESGMPKERFSAEFPKEGPSILRIQQVVRGDSAAYFCASSPPLTGNEQFFGPGTRLTVL.

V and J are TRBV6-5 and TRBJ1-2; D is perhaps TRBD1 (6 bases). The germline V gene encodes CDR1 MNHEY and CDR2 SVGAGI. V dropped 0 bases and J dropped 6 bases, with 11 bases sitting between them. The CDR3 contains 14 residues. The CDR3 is CASSYSPTGHGYTF. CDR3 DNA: TGTGCCAGCAGTTACTCGCCGACAGGACATGGCTACACCTTC.

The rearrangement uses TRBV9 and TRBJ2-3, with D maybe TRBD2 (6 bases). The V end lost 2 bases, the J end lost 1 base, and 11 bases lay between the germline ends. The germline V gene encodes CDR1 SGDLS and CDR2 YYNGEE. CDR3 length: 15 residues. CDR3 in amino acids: CASSVQTRGTDTQYF. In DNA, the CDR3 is TGTGCCAGCAGCGTCCAGACTAGAGGCACAGATACGCAGTATTTT.

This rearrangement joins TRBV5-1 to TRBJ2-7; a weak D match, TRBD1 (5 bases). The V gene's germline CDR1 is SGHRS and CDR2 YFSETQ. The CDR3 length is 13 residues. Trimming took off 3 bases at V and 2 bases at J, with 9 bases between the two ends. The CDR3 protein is CASSSDRAYEQYF. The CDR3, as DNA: TGCGCCAGCAGCTCCGACAGAGCCTACGAGCAGTACTTC.

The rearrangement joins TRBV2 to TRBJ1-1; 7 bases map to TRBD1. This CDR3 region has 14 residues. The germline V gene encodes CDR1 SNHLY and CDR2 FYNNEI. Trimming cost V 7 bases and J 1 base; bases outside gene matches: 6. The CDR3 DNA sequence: TGTGCCAGCACCAGCCGGGACAGGAACACTGAAGCTTTCTTT. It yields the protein CASTSRDRNTEAFF.